This is a list of T cell receptor beta chains from one sample in a study of shared clonotypes between healthy human individuals. Clones were read by immunoSEQ multiplex PCR, and TCRdb kept only the in-frame ones, dropping some. Of around 700,000 clones listed, around 90% are singletons. Material: naive CD8+ T cells sorted from blood. These receptors all come from a man aged 25-40 years in good health. Both conserved end residues are part of each CDR3.

j_gene: TRBJ2-1; len: 20; v_gene: TRBV4-1; CDR3aa: CASSQDNAPRVERSYNEQFF
j_gene: TRBJ2-7; len: 11; v_gene: TRBV28; CDR3aa: CASSHNYEQYF
j_gene: TRBJ1-1; len: 15; v_gene: TRBV27; CDR3aa: CASSLSGGFNTEAFF
j_gene: TRBJ1-1; len: 16; v_gene: TRBV2; CDR3aa: CASKGTSRGWNTEAFF
j_gene: TRBJ2-3; len: 13; v_gene: TRBV7-9; CDR3aa: CASSLLGADTQYF
j_gene: TRBJ2-3; len: 12; v_gene: TRBV29-1; CDR3aa: CSLDLGTDTQYF
j_gene: TRBJ2-1; len: 14; v_gene: TRBV2; CDR3aa: CASSSGLAYNEQFF
j_gene: TRBJ2-5; len: 16; v_gene: TRBV27; CDR3aa: CASSPLTSGSGETQYF
j_gene: TRBJ1-5; len: 16; v_gene: TRBV7-9; CDR3aa: CASTATEDRGEQPQHF
j_gene: TRBJ2-1; len: 17; v_gene: TRBV9; CDR3aa: CASSARELAGINNEQFF
j_gene: TRBJ2-1; len: 13; v_gene: TRBV2; CDR3aa: CASTEMGRNEQFF
j_gene: TRBJ2-7; len: 15; v_gene: TRBV6-6; CDR3aa: CASSQPPGGQNEQYF
j_gene: TRBJ1-4; len: 15; v_gene: TRBV11-1; CDR3aa: CASRRLVTLRGKLFF
j_gene: TRBJ1-1; len: 13; v_gene: TRBV6-4; CDR3aa: CASRQAMNTEAFF
j_gene: TRBJ2-7; len: 15; v_gene: TRBV19; CDR3aa: CASSIGTGIGYEQYF
j_gene: TRBJ2-1; len: 16; v_gene: TRBV4-1; CDR3aa: CASSQEGLSPYNEQFF
j_gene: TRBJ2-5; len: 13; v_gene: TRBV28; CDR3aa: CASCCGAQETQYF
j_gene: TRBJ1-3; len: 14; v_gene: TRBV11-2; CDR3aa: CASSRHSEGNTIYF
j_gene: TRBJ2-1; len: 14; v_gene: TRBV6-5; CDR3aa: CASRDASSYNEQFF
j_gene: TRBJ1-5; len: 13; v_gene: TRBV29-1; CDR3aa: CSVEEGAGQPQHF
j_gene: TRBJ2-3; len: 17; v_gene: TRBV25-1; CDR3aa: CASSDMASGPSTDTQYF
j_gene: TRBJ2-1; len: 13; v_gene: TRBV7-9; CDR3aa: CASSSGQGTEQFF
j_gene: TRBJ2-7; len: 13; v_gene: TRBV27; CDR3aa: CASSLSIGYEQYF
j_gene: TRBJ2-1; len: 15; v_gene: TRBV11-2; CDR3aa: CASSLTSGGYNEQFF
j_gene: TRBJ2-2; len: 13; v_gene: TRBV29-1; CDR3aa: CSVDPSNTGELFF
j_gene: TRBJ1-3; len: 16; v_gene: TRBV2; CDR3aa: CASSLSLGATGNTIYF
j_gene: TRBJ2-1; len: 14; v_gene: TRBV9; CDR3aa: CASSPLAGVNEQFF
j_gene: TRBJ1-1; len: 13; v_gene: TRBV6-1; CDR3aa: CASTGTPGAEAFF
j_gene: TRBJ2-7; len: 12; v_gene: TRBV6-5; CDR3aa: CASSRDSYEQYF
j_gene: TRBJ2-2; len: 17; v_gene: TRBV14; CDR3aa: CASSPHTSGKNTGELFF
j_gene: TRBJ2-7; len: 19; v_gene: TRBV28; CDR3aa: CASSSPLTSGEYLSYEQYF
j_gene: TRBJ2-1; len: 15; v_gene: TRBV28; CDR3aa: CASSLDWEGVNEQFF
j_gene: TRBJ2-3; len: 14; v_gene: TRBV7-9; CDR3aa: CASSFPGGADTQYF
j_gene: TRBJ2-7; len: 13; v_gene: TRBV6-5; CDR3aa: CASRIQGTHEQYF
j_gene: TRBJ2-2; len: 19; v_gene: TRBV5-1; CDR3aa: CASNHPREGRTDVTGELFF
j_gene: TRBJ2-1; len: 16; v_gene: TRBV28; CDR3aa: CASSPLAGEVGNEQFF
j_gene: TRBJ1-1; len: 14; v_gene: TRBV2; CDR3aa: CATDTGPGNTEAFF
j_gene: TRBJ2-1; len: 17; v_gene: TRBV11-2; CDR3aa: CASSLDRLGGRNNEQFF
j_gene: TRBJ2-7; len: 16; v_gene: TRBV27; CDR3aa: CASRTSIAGVVHEQYF
j_gene: TRBJ2-1; len: 16; v_gene: TRBV11-2; CDR3aa: CASSNRGSGSYNEQFF
j_gene: TRBJ2-7; len: 15; v_gene: TRBV7-8; CDR3aa: CASSLAEGKGYEQYF
j_gene: TRBJ2-7; len: 16; v_gene: TRBV7-9; CDR3aa: CASSPRHGTSSYEQYF
j_gene: TRBJ2-3; len: 16; v_gene: TRBV5-1; CDR3aa: CASMPRGVTSTDTQYF
j_gene: TRBJ2-5; len: 16; v_gene: TRBV7-2; CDR3aa: CASSLMRVEIQETQYF
j_gene: TRBJ2-1; len: 16; v_gene: TRBV28; CDR3aa: CASSSRSGRAENEQFF
j_gene: TRBJ2-7; len: 17; v_gene: TRBV11-1; CDR3aa: CASSPASLRDSSYEQYF
j_gene: TRBJ2-7; len: 13; v_gene: TRBV7-9; CDR3aa: CASIPSGGYEQYF